These 29 T cell receptor beta chains were all obtained from the same sample, sequenced in a study of shared clonotypes between healthy human individuals. Naive CD8 cells lacked CD45RO and underwent positive selection for CCR7, leaving out terminally differentiated effector memory CD45RA+ cells. Method: immunoSEQ multiplex PCR; TCRdb's copy keeps in-frame clones and lacks some. The table includes 1.5 million to 2.5 million clones, about 95% detected once. Input material: naive CD8+ T cells sorted from blood. These receptors originate from a man younger than 35 in good health.

The chain carries TRBV5-4 and TRBJ1-2, with D possibly being TRBD1 (5 bases). Looked up from germline, CDR1 is SGHNT and CDR2 is YYREEE (reference sequence). The germline V and J ends were trimmed by 1 base and 4 bases, with 14 bases remaining between them. The CDR3 loop spans 15 amino acids. The CDR3 DNA follows: TGTGCCAGCAGCTTGAACCGGGGAACAGGCTATGGCTACACCTTC. It translates to CASSLNRGTGYGYTF.

The CDR3 loop reads CASSPVDGTDTQYF. CDR3 nucleotides: TGTGCCAGCAGCCCCGTAGACGGCACAGATACGCAGTATTTT. The rearrangement uses TRBV6-5 and TRBJ2-3; D is unclear. The CDR3 runs to 14 residues. V gave up 6 bases and J gave up 1 base, with 11 bases separating them. Looked up from germline, CDR1 is MNHEY and CDR2 is SVGAGI.

The rearrangement joins TRBV14 to TRBJ2-7, with 11 bases identical to TRBD2. The germline gives CDR1 SGHDN, CDR2 FVKESK. The CDR3 contains 15 residues. V was pared by 1 base and J by 2 bases, with 1 base of the junction left unmatched. The CDR3 nucleotides are TGTGCCAGCAGCCAAGTTAGCGGGAGGGCCTACGAGCAGTACTTC. Translated, it gives CASSQVSGRAYEQYF.

The gene calls are TRBV11-2 and TRBJ2-5; D call uncertain. The germline V and J ends were trimmed by 5 bases and 0 bases, with 4 bases remaining between them. CDR3 size: 12 residues. Germline-derived CDR1 and CDR2 are SGHAT and FQNNGV. The DNA for the CDR3 is TGTGCCAGCAGCATATACCAAGAGACCCAGTACTTC. Translated, it gives CASSIYQETQYF.

The chain combines TRBV30 with TRBJ2-1; 11 positions match TRBD2. J was trimmed by 5 bases and V by 1 base; bases with no gene match: 4. In germline, CDR1 is GTSNPN, CDR2 SVGIG (reference sequence). This CDR3 region has 15 residues. The CDR3 spells CAWSDPGLADNEQFF. CDR3 sequence (DNA): TGTGCCTGGAGTGATCCGGGACTAGCGGACAATGAGCAGTTCTTC.

The chain recombines TRBV28 with TRBJ2-1, with D possibly being TRBD2 (6 bases). Germline CDR1 and CDR2: MDHEN and SYDVKM. The CDR3 totals 15 residues. The V gene lost 6 bases and the J gene lost 4 bases, with 16 bases spanning the gap. CDR3 sequence (DNA): TGTGCCAGCAGCCTCCTGGGAGGAGGATACAATGAGCAGTTCTTC. Its protein product is CASSLLGGGYNEQFF.

This CDR3 is CASSPRTGEDLVIQYF. As DNA, the CDR3 is TGCGCCAGCAGCCCCCGGACAGGGGAAGACCTTGTCATTCAGTACTTC. The V gene is TRBV4-3, the J gene TRBJ2-4; 9 positions match TRBD1. This CDR3 comprises 16 residues. Germline V gives CDR1 LGHNA, CDR2 YSLEER. Losses at the gene ends were 4 bases for V and 9 bases for J; bases not matched to a gene: 13.

The V gene is TRBV5-6, the J gene TRBJ2-1, with a possible D match to TRBD2 (6 bases). Trimming cost V 1 base and J 14 bases, with 13 bases left between them. The CDR3 totals 12 residues. Germline V gene sequence: CDR1 SGHDT, CDR2 YYEEEE. Written as DNA, the CDR3 is TGTGCCAGCAGCTTGCTCGGGGGTTCTAAGTTCTTC. It codes for CASSLLGGSKFF.

The chain combines TRBV28 with TRBJ2-3, with D perhaps matching TRBD2 (5 bases). The CDR3 contains 12 residues. Trimming pared 6 bases from V and 6 bases from J, leaving 10 bases between. Germline CDR1 is MDHEN and CDR2 is SYDVKM. This CDR3 reads CASSLEADTQYF. DNA of the CDR3: TGTGCCAGCAGCCTGGAGGCGGATACGCAGTATTTT.

The CDR3 protein is CASSEPTEGRRTGELFF. CDR3 nucleotides: TGCGCCAGCAGTGAACCCACTGAGGGACGGAGGACCGGGGAGCTGTTTTTT. V usage is TRBV10-2 and J usage is TRBJ2-2; TRBD1 or TRBD2 may be the D gene (5 bases each). The length of the CDR3 is 17 residues. The V end was cut by 3 bases, the J end by 5 bases, with 19 bases between. Looked up from germline, CDR1 is WSHSY and CDR2 is SAAADI.

The chain recombines TRBV19 with TRBJ2-3, with D possibly being TRBD2 (6 bases). The CDR3 contains 16 residues. Germline assignment: CDR1 LNHDA and CDR2 SQIVND (reference sequence). V was clipped by 6 bases and J by 4 bases, with 20 bases between them. The CDR3 here is CASSPRDFGFADTQYF. The CDR3 nucleotides read TGTGCCAGTAGCCCCAGGGACTTCGGTTTCGCAGATACGCAGTATTTT.

The genes are TRBV6-1 and TRBJ1-4; D may be TRBD1 (6 bases). Trimming removed 6 bases at V and 5 bases at J, with 16 bases between. Per germline, CDR1 MNHNS and CDR2 SASEGT. The CDR3 loop spans 15 amino acids. The CDR3 region is CASSAFRDTNEKLFF. The CDR3 nucleotides are TGTGCCAGCAGCGCTTTCCGGGACACCAATGAAAAACTGTTTTTT.

This clone is a singleton in its sample. The CDR3 is CASSIGLAGAYEQYF. CDR3 DNA: TGTGCCAGCAGTATAGGACTAGCGGGGGCCTACGAGCAGTACTTC. This sequence joins TRBV2 and TRBJ2-7; 13 nucleotides match TRBD2. Germline lookup yields CDR1 SNHLY and CDR2 FYNNEI. Trimming cost V 5 bases and J 2 bases; bases outside gene matches: 3. This CDR3 region has 15 residues. The full variable domain, its missing parts supplied by reference TRBV2 and TRBJ2-7, is EPEVTQTPSHQVTQMGQEVILRCVPISNHLYFYWYRQILGQKVEFLVSFYNNEISEKSEIFDDQFSVERPDGSNFTLKIRSTKLEDSAMYFCASSIGLAGAYEQYFGPGTRLTVT.

The chain is built from TRBV4-1 and TRBJ1-5; D remains ambiguous. Between the trimmed V and J ends, which lost 4 bases and 3 bases, there was a span of 13 bases. The germline CDR1 and CDR2 sequences are MGHRA and YSYEKL. The CDR3 runs 15 residues. In nucleotides, the CDR3 is TGCGCCAGCAGCCCTTTCCCGGGCCTCAATCAGCCCCAGCATTTT. Protein sequence: CASSPFPGLNQPQHF.

The rearrangement links TRBV10-3 to TRBJ2-7; TRBD1 agrees at 7 bases. This CDR3 region has 14 residues. Germline loops: CDR1 ENHRY, CDR2 SYGVKD. V was pared by 3 bases and J by 7 bases, with 9 bases of the junction left unmatched. The CDR3, as DNA: TGTGCCATCAGTGATCAGAACAGGGGATGGGAGCAGTACTTC. The encoded protein is CAISDQNRGWEQYF.

This clone appeared once. The CDR3 DNA follows: TGTGCCAGCAGTCCCCTCGGAGGAGACAATGAGCAGTTCTTC. Amino acid sequence: CASSPLGGDNEQFF. This chain connects TRBV27 to TRBJ2-1; TRBD2 is a possible D gene (5 bases). Germline lookup yields CDR1 MNHEY and CDR2 SMNVEV (reference sequence). This CDR3 has 14 amino acids. The germline V and J ends were trimmed by 5 bases and 5 bases, with 13 bases remaining between them.

V and J are TRBV13 and TRBJ2-5; 7 bases align to TRBD2. Germline V lookup: CDR1 PRHDT, CDR2 FYEKMQ (reference sequence). Trimming at V came to 1 base and at J to 5 bases, leaving 4 bases not matched to a gene. The CDR3 covers 14 residues. The CDR3, as DNA: TGTGCCAGCAGCTTAGCCAGGGAGGGCGAGACCCAGTACTTC. This translates into CASSLAREGETQYF. Combining the CDR3 with reference TRBV13 and TRBJ2-5 gives the whole variable domain AAGVIQSPRHLIKEKRETATLKCYPIPRHDTVYWYQQGPGQDPQFLISFYEKMQSDKGSIPDRFSAQQFSDYHSELNMSSLELGDSALYFCASSLAREGETQYFGPGTRLLVL.

The chain couples TRBV10-2 to TRBJ2-7; D remains unclear. Germline lookup yields CDR1 WSHSY and CDR2 SAAADI. CDR3 length: 13 residues. V was cut by 2 bases and J by 2 bases, with 7 bases left in between. CDR3 protein: CASSEIGTYEQYF. DNA for the CDR3: TGCGCCAGCAGTGAGATAGGCACCTACGAGCAGTACTTC.

The chain uses TRBV21-1 and TRBJ1-2; TRBD1 is the table's D call and was not checked against the DNA. TRBV21-1 is a known pseudogene. The CDR3 length is 15 residues. The CDR3 DNA is TGTGCCAGCAGCAACCGACAGAAACCATATAAAGGCTACACCTTC. Residues: CASSNRQKPYKGYTF.

As concerns this clone: At the DNA level, this CDR3 is encoded by other sequences in the same sample as well. CDR3 coding DNA: TGTGCCAGCAGTCTTTTGGGGACTAGCGGGAGGAATGAGCAGTTCTTC. This translates into CASSLLGTSGRNEQFF. The chain carries TRBV27 and TRBJ2-1, with 15 bases identical to TRBD2. Trimming at V came to 5 bases and at J to 7 bases, leaving 6 bases not matched to a gene. The CDR3 consists of 16 residues. Germline V gene data show CDR1 as MNHEY and CDR2 as SMNVEV (reference sequence).

The CDR3 nucleotides are TGTGCCTGGAGCCCGGACAGAACCTACGAGCAGTACTTC. Amino acids: CAWSPDRTYEQYF. The chain has TRBV30 and TRBJ2-7; tentative D call: TRBD1 (6 bases). In germline, CDR1 is GTSNPN, CDR2 SVGIG (reference sequence). Trimming took off 3 bases at V and 2 bases at J, with 11 bases between the two ends. The CDR3 runs to 13 residues.

This chain joins TRBV13 and TRBJ1-1; D is perhaps TRBD1 (5 bases). The V and J ends lost 3 bases and 2 bases respectively, with 16 bases between them. Germline CDR1 reads PRHDT; CDR2 reads FYEKMQ (reference sequence). This CDR3 spans 16 amino acids. CDR3 nucleotides: TGTGCCAGCAGCTTGCTGGGACCTACCGAAAACACTGAAGCTTTCTTT. Translating gives CASSLLGPTENTEAFF. Full variable domain (rest looked up from reference TRBV13 and TRBJ1-1): AAGVIQSPRHLIKEKRETATLKCYPIPRHDTVYWYQQGPGQDPQFLISFYEKMQSDKGSIPDRFSAQQFSDYHSELNMSSLELGDSALYFCASSLLGPTENTEAFFGQGTRLTVV.

This chain joins TRBV5-4 and TRBJ1-6; maybe TRBD1 (6 bases). The CDR3 consists of 19 residues. From germline, CDR1 is SGHNT and CDR2 YYREEE (reference sequence). V lost 0 bases and J lost 0, with 16 bases in between. Here the CDR3 DNA reads TGTGCCAGCAGCTTGGCCCAAGGGGGAGCTTACTCCTATAATTCACCCCTCCACTTT. This sequence encodes CASSLAQGGAYSYNSPLHF.

The J gene is TRBJ1-4, the V gene TRBV5-4; D unclear. The germline V gene encodes CDR1 SGHNT and CDR2 YYREEE (reference sequence). This CDR3 has 15 amino acids. The V and J ends lost 4 bases and 0 bases respectively, with 10 bases between them. CDR3 coding DNA: TGTGCCAGCAGCGCGGAGGACTCAACTAATGAAAAACTGTTTTTT. Its protein product is CASSAEDSTNEKLFF.

The chain combines TRBV27 with TRBJ2-3; 9 bases line up with TRBD2. J lost 6 bases, V lost 1 base, and 11 bases had no gene match. CDR1 is MNHEY, CDR2 SMNVEV, per germline (reference sequence). The CDR3 spans 17 residues. The CDR3 DNA reads as TGTGCCAGCAGTTTATTGGGGCGGCGGGGGGGCCCCGATACGCAGTATTTT. Residues: CASSLLGRRGGPDTQYF.

A word on this clone: The identical CDR3 is also encoded by other nucleotide sequences in the sample. The CDR3 DNA reads TGTGCCAGCAGAGCGGACAGGGGGGGCTCCTACGAGCAGTACTTC. Translating it yields CASRADRGGSYEQYF. The genes are TRBV2 and TRBJ2-7; 10 bases fit TRBD1. The CDR3 contains 15 residues. CDR1 is SNHLY, CDR2 FYNNEI, per germline. The V gene end was trimmed by 6 bases and the J gene end by 0 bases; junction bases not matched to a gene: 5. Full variable domain (missing parts from reference TRBV2 and TRBJ2-7): EPEVTQTPSHQVTQMGQEVILRCVPISNHLYFYWYRQILGQKVEFLVSFYNNEISEKSEIFDDQFSVERPDGSNFTLKIRSTKLEDSAMYFCASRADRGGSYEQYFGPGTRLTVT.

The J gene is TRBJ1-1, the V gene TRBV27, with D perhaps matching TRBD1 (6 bases). The V end was cut by 2 bases, the J end by 2 bases, with 18 bases between. The germline gives CDR1 MNHEY, CDR2 SMNVEV (reference sequence). The CDR3 length is 17 residues. The CDR3 region has the DNA TGTGCCAGCAGTTTAGTCGGGGACACCGGACCCAACACTGAAGCTTTCTTT. This codes for CASSLVGDTGPNTEAFF.

As for this clone: This could be a read error, since a much larger clone is one nucleotide away. The sample holds other DNA sequences that translate to the same CDR3. V gene TRBV7-2 combines with J gene TRBJ2-7; D possibly matches TRBD1 or TRBD2 (5 bases each). The CDR3 length is 12 residues. The germline V and J ends were trimmed by 3 bases and 2 bases, with 5 bases remaining between them. Germline lookup yields CDR1 SGHTA and CDR2 FQGNSA. CDR3 region: CASSLGAYEQYF. In DNA form, the CDR3 reads TGTGCCAGCAGCTTGGGGGCCTACGAGCAGTACTTC.

The chain carries TRBV10-3 and TRBJ1-2; D remains unclear. The CDR3 is made up of 13 amino acids. Germline values: CDR1 ENHRY, CDR2 SYGVKD. V lost 0 bases and J lost 6, with 8 bases in between. CDR3 bases: TGTGCCATCAGTGAGTCAGGGTCGGATGGCTACACCTTC. It yields the protein CAISESGSDGYTF.